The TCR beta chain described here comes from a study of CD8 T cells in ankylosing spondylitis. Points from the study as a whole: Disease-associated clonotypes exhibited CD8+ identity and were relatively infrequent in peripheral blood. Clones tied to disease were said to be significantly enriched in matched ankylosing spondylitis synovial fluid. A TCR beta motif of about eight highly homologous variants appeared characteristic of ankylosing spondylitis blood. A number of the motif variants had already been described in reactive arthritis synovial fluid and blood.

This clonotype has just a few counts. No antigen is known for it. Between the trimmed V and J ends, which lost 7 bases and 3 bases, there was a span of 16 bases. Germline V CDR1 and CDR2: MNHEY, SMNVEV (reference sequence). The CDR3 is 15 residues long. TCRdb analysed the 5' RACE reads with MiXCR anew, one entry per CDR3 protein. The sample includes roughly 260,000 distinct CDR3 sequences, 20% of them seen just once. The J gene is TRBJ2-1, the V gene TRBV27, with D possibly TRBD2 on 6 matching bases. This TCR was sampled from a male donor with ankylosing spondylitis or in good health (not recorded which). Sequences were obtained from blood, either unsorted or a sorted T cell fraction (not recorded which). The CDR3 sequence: CASTFGGAIYNEQFF. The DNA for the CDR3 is TGTGCCAGCACCTTCGGAGGGGCCATCTACAATGAGCAGTTCTTC.